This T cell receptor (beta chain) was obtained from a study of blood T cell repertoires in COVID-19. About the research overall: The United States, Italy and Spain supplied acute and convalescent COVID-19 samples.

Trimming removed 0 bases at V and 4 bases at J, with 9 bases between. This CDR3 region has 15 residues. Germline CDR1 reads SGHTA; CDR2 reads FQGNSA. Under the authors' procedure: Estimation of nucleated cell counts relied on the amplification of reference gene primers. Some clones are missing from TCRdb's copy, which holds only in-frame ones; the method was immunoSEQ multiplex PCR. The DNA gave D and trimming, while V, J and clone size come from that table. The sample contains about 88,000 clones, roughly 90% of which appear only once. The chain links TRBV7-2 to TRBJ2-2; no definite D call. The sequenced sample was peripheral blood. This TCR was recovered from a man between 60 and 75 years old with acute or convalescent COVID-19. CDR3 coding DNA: TGTGCCAGCAGCTTAGCCCTTCCCAGCACCGGGGAGCTGTTTTTT. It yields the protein CASSLALPSTGELFF.